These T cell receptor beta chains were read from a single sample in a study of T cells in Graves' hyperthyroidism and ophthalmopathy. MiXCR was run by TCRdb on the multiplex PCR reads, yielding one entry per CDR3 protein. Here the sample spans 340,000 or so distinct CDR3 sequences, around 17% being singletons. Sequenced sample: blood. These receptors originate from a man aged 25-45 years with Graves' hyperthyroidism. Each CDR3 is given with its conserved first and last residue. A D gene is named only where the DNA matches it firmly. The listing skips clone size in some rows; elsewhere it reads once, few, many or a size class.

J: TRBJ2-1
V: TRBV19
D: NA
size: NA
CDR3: CASSIDISSYNEQFF
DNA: TGTGCCAGTAGTATCGACATAAGCTCCTACAATGAGCAGTTCTTC

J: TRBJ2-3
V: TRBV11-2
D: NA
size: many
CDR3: CASSPLGRSTDTQYF
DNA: TGTGCCAGCAGCCCCCTCGGCCGAAGCACAGATACGCAGTATTTT

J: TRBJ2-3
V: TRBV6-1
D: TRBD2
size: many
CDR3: CASLTGRAGTDTQYF
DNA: TGTGCCAGCCTTACCGGGAGGGCCGGCACAGATACGCAGTATTTT

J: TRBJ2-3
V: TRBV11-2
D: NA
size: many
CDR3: CASSSTRSTDTQYF
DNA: TGTGCCAGCAGCTCGACTAGAAGCACAGATACGCAGTATTTT

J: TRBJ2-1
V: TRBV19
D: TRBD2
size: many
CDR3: CASNPAGGPGEQFF
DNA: TGTGCCAGTAACCCAGCGGGAGGGCCTGGTGAGCAGTTCTTC

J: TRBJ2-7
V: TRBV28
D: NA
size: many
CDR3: CASSSRIRAYEQYF
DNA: TGTGCCAGCAGTTCTCGGATTAGGGCCTACGAGCAGTACTTC

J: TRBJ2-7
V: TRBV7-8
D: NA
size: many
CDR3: CASSLSGTTTYEQYF
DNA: TGTGCCAGCAGCTTAAGTGGGACAACAACTTACGAGCAGTACTTC

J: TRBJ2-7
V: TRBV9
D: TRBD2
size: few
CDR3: CASSVEGLDQNEQYF
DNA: TGTGCCAGCAGCGTAGAGGGACTAGATCAGAACGAGCAGTACTTC

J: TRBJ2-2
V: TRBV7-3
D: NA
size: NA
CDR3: CASSPEYRVNTGELFF
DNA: TGTGCCAGCAGTCCCGAGTACAGGGTGAACACCGGGGAGCTGTTTTTT

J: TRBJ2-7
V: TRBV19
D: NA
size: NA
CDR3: CASSIRAIFSYEQYF
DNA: TGTGCCAGTAGTATCCGGGCGATCTTCTCCTACGAGCAGTACTTC

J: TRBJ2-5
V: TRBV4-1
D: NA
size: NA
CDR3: CASSQDPGRPQYF
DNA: TGCGCCAGCAGCCAAGATCCCGGGAGACCGCAGTACTTC

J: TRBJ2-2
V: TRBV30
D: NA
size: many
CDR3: CASEPGVNTGELFF
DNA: TGTGCCTCCGAGCCGGGAGTAAACACCGGGGAGCTGTTTTTT

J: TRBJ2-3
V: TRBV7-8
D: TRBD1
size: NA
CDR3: CASSLLRTGRTDTQYF
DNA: TGTGCCAGCAGCTTGTTACGGACAGGGCGGACAGATACGCAGTATTTT

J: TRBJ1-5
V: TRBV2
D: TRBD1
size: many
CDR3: CASSGVGRGRGRLGQPQHF
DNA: TGTGCCAGCAGTGGGGTTGGGAGGGGGCGCGGGCGTTTGGGTCAGCCCCAGCATTTT

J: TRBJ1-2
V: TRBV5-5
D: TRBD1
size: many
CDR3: CASRLTGSYGYTF
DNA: TGTGCCAGCAGACTGACAGGGAGCTATGGCTACACCTTC

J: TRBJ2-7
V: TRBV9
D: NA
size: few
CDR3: CASSPPPADGSYEQYF
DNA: TGTGCCAGCAGCCCTCCACCCGCGGACGGAAGTTACGAGCAGTACTTC

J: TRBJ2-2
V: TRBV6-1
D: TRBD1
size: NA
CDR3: CASRDRIYTGELFF
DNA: TGTGCCAGCAGGGACAGGATTTACACCGGGGAGCTGTTTTTT

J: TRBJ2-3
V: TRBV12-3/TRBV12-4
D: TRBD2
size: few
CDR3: CASTTTGSGIGTQYF
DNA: TGTGCCAGCACCACCACGGGTAGCGGGATTGGTACGCAGTATTTT

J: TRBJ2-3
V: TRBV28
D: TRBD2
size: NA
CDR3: CASSPIRLTGTSGRAVDTQYF
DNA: TGTGCCAGCAGTCCCATAAGACTGACCGGGACTAGCGGGAGGGCGGTAGATACGCAGTATTTT

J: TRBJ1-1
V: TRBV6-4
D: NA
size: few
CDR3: CASSPGLSNTEAFF
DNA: TGTGCCAGCAGTCCGGGACTTTCGAACACTGAAGCTTTCTTT

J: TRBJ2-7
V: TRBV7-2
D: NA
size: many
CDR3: CASSRDRTYEQYF
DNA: TGTGCCAGCAGCAGAGACAGGACTTACGAGCAGTACTTC

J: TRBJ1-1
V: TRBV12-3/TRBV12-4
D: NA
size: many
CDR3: CASSLGGLTEAFF
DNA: TGTGCCAGCAGTTTAGGCGGTTTGACTGAAGCTTTCTTT

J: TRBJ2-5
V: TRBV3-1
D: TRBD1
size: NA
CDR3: CASSHLAGGETRYF
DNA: TGTGCCAGCAGCCACCTTGCAGGGGGAGAGACCCGGTACTTC